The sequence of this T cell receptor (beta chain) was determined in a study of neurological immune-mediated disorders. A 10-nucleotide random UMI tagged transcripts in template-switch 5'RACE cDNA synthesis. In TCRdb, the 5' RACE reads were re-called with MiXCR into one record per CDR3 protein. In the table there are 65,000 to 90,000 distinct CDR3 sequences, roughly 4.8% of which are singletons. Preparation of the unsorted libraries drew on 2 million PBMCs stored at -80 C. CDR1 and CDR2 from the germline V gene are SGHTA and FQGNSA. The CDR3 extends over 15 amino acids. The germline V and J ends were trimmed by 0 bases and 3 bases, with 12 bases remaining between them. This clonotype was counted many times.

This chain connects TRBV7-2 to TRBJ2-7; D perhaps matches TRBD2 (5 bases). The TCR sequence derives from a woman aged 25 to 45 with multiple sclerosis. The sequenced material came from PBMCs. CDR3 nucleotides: TGTGCCAGCAGCTTAGCGTTACGAGGAGGCTACGAGCAGTACTTC. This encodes CASSLALRGGYEQYF.